One and the same sample provided the 6 T cell receptor beta chains below, sequenced in a study of T cells in Graves' hyperthyroidism and ophthalmopathy. There were TCR beta CDR3 regions amplified from RNA transcripts. Researchers ran a first-round RT-PCR on the TCR CDR3 using the HTBI primer set. TCRdb itself ran the multiplex PCR reads through MiXCR, one entry per CDR3 protein. The table has 250,000 or so distinct CDR3 sequences, about 16% seen once. The specimen was blood. The receptors were gathered from a woman aged 45-59 years with Graves' hyperthyroidism that later progressed to Graves' ophthalmopathy.

This clonotype was recorded once. J is TRBJ2-3 and V is TRBV20-1, with TRBD2 identical over 14 bases. In germline, CDR1 is DFQATT, CDR2 SNEGSKA (reference sequence). J lost 7 bases, V lost 0 bases, and 9 bases had no gene match. The CDR3 length is 17 residues. This CDR3 is CSARDLSGLAGGYTQYF. CDR3 bases: TGCAGTGCTAGAGATCTAAGCGGACTAGCGGGAGGATATACGCAGTATTTT.

This clonotype was seen many times. The chain couples TRBV5-1 to TRBJ2-3; D is unresolved. The CDR3 sequence is 14 residues long. Germline-derived CDR1 and CDR2 are SGHRS and YFSETQ. V lost 4 bases and J lost 1, with 10 bases in between. This CDR3 reads CASSTLGRTDTQYF. In DNA form, the CDR3 reads TGCGCCAGCAGCACTCTGGGCCGCACAGATACGCAGTATTTT.

The CDR3 loop reads CASSLDRLKRAYGYTF. In nucleotides, the CDR3 is TGTGCCAGCAGCTTAGACAGACTAAAGAGGGCCTATGGCTACACCTTC. The chain is built from TRBV7-9 and TRBJ1-2; the D is unclear. The CDR3 spans 16 residues. Trimming took off 1 base at V and 4 bases at J, with 16 bases between the two ends. Germline-derived CDR1 and CDR2 are SEHNR and FQNEAQ (reference sequence).

As concerns this clonotype: This may come from a read error, since a much larger clone is one base off. The chain is built from TRBV28 and TRBJ1-5, with a tentative D call TRBD1 (5 bases). Germline CDR1 is MDHEN and CDR2 is SYDVKM. The V gene lost 5 bases and the J gene lost 3 bases, with 17 bases spanning the gap. This CDR3 has 16 amino acids. In nucleotides, the CDR3 is TGTGCCAGCAGTCCGCCACCGGGACGTACCAATCAGCCCCAGCATTTT. Translating gives CASSPPPGRTNQPQHF.

This clonotype was detected many times. The chain couples TRBV5-5 to TRBJ1-1; 7 bases align to TRBD1. Germline assignment: CDR1 SGHKS and CDR2 YYEKEE (reference sequence). Trimming removed 2 bases from V and 1 base from J; junction bases left unmatched: 2. The CDR3 runs 14 residues. The CDR3 nucleotides are TGTGCCAGCAGCTTACGACAGGGGAACACTGAAGCTTTCTTT. It encodes CASSLRQGNTEAFF.

At least ten counts were recorded for this clonotype. This chain joins TRBV10-3 and TRBJ1-1; D ambiguous. Germline lookup yields CDR1 ENHRY and CDR2 SYGVKD. Trimming stripped 2 bases from V and 8 bases from J, with 12 bases between. The CDR3 runs to 13 residues. The CDR3 protein is CAISEPNAREAFF. The DNA of the CDR3 is TGTGCCATCAGTGAGCCTAACGCCCGGGAAGCTTTCTTT.